This record concerns one T cell receptor beta chain sequence. Authors' processing steps: The authors estimated nucleated cell counts from reference gene primer amplification. Measured with immunoSEQ multiplex PCR; TCRdb has only the in-frame clones, and not every one. That table is the source of V, J and clone size, and D and trimming were worked out from the DNA. In the table there are 200,000 to 250,000 clones, about 80% of which are singletons. The data were obtained in a study of blood T cell repertoires in COVID-19. Study information: There were acute and convalescent COVID-19 samples, and they came from the United States, Italy and Spain.

The cohort comprised adults aged roughly 18 to 95 years residing in 20 to 30 US areas. Participants were placed into cohorts based on the clinical history they reported. V lost 3 bases and J 2 bases, leaving 5 bases between the germline ends. CDR1 is SGHDT, CDR2 YYEEEE, per germline. The CDR3 runs to 13 residues. Sequenced material: PBMCs or T cells enriched from blood (not recorded which). This sequence joins TRBV5-6 and TRBJ2-2; D is ambiguous. The sequence derives from a woman in her thirties or forties with acute COVID-19. In DNA, the CDR3 is TGTGCCAGCAGCTCGTCCAACACCGGGGAGCTGTTTTTT. Protein sequence: CASSSSNTGELFF.